The TCR beta chain under discussion was sequenced for a study of shared clonotypes between healthy human individuals. As to this clone: Antigen: not known. Mismatch with germline at one junction end may stem from a read error.

The table came from immunoSEQ multiplex PCR; TCRdb's copy has only in-frame clones and leaves some out. In the table there are 1,100,000 or so clones, roughly 74% of which are singletons. The study's findings and limits: Larger estimated richness was generally seen in naive subsets than in memory subsets.

Germline V gives CDR1 SNHLY, CDR2 FYNNEI. The CDR3 covers 13 residues. This chain joins TRBV2 and TRBJ2-7; 11 bases align to TRBD1. Sequenced input: memory CD4+ T cells from PBMCs. The sample's subset: CD45RA-negative fraction. The TCR originated in a man aged 18-30 years in good health. Some clones in this sample may be carry-over from other donors' samples. The CDR3 DNA reads TGTGCCAGAAGTGGGACAGGGGGTGGCGAGCAGTACTTC. This sequence encodes CARSGTGGGEQYF.